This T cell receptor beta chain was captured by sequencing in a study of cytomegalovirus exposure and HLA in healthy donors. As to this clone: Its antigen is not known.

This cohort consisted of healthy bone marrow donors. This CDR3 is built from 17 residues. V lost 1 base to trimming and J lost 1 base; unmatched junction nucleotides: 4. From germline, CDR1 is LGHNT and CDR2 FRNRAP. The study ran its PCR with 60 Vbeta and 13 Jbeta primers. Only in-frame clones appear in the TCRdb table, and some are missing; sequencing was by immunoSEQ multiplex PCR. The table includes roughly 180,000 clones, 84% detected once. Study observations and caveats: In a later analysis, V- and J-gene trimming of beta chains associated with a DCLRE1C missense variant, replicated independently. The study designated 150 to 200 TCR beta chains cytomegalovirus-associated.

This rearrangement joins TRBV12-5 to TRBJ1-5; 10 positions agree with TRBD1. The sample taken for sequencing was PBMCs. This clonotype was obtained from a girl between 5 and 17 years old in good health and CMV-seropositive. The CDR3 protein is CASGLATGGGSNQPQHF. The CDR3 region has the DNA TGTGCTAGTGGTTTGGCGACAGGGGGCGGAAGCAATCAGCCCCAGCATTTT.